Here is one TCR beta chain with its context. Its specificity is unknown. V shed 4 bases and J 8 bases; nucleotides not matched to a gene: 7. CDR3 size: 15 residues. Germline CDR1 SEHNR, CDR2 FQNEAQ (reference sequence). Amplified regions were TCR beta CDR3 sequences from RNA transcripts. The TCR CDR3 first-round RT-PCR relied on the HTBI primer set. From the multiplex PCR reads, TCRdb called clonotypes with MiXCR, one entry per CDR3 protein. The sample gives 600,000 or so distinct CDR3 sequences, 11% to 15% of which show up once; roughly 7% is in the top ten. This sample stems from a study of T cells in Graves' hyperthyroidism and ophthalmopathy. The source of the PBMCs was less than 12 ml of fresh peripheral blood. General study points: Ophthalmopathy cases were set apart from stable hyperthyroidism by a 13 V-J model. For ophthalmopathy, model prediction preceded onset by a median 6.5 months. In the blood, most expanded thyroid clonotypes above 0.001 appeared as well.

The TCR sequence derives from a woman aged 18-35 years with Graves' ophthalmopathy. The chain combines TRBV7-9 with TRBJ2-1; 11 bases match TRBD2. The sample consisted of blood. Here the CDR3 reads CASSSLAGGLYEQFF. CDR3 bases: TGTGCCAGCAGCTCCCTAGCGGGAGGTCTATATGAGCAGTTCTTC.